The clone carrying this T cell receptor (beta chain) showed up many times. The data stem from a study of CD8 T cells in ankylosing spondylitis. CDR3 size: 15 residues. Germline loops: CDR1 SGHRS, CDR2 YFSETQ. The V and J ends lost 0 bases and 3 bases respectively, with 10 bases between them. TCRdb fed the 5' RACE reads into MiXCR, producing one record per CDR3 protein. The sample consists of 150,000 to 200,000 distinct CDR3 sequences, approximately 10% of them appearing once. The source material was blood, either unsorted or a sorted T cell fraction (not recorded which). The V and J genes are TRBV5-1 and TRBJ1-5, with D possibly matching TRBD1 (6 bases). This sequence originates from a male donor with ankylosing spondylitis or in good health (not recorded which). CDR3 DNA sequence: TGCGCCAGCAGCTTGGGGGTGGGGGCCAATCAGCCCCAGCATTTT. It is translated as CASSLGVGANQPQHF. Full variable domain (remainder filled in from reference TRBV5-1 and TRBJ1-5): KAGVTQTPRYLIKTRGQQVTLSCSPISGHRSVSWYQQTPGQGLQFLFEYFSETQRNKGNFPGRFSGRQFSNSRSEMNVSTLELGDSALYLCASSLGVGANQPQHFGDGTRLSIL.